This TCR beta chain was documented in a study of cytomegalovirus exposure and HLA in healthy donors. Study-wide context: A preliminary data release comprised roughly 85 million unique TCRs obtained from HLA-typed donors. Findings of the study overall: Cytomegalovirus association was listed for around 180 TCR beta chains.

Use of 60 Vbeta and 13 Jbeta primers characterized the PCR. Produced via immunoSEQ multiplex PCR; TCRdb's table is partial and in-frame only. The table has around 150,000 clones, 66% seen once. This clone occurred a few times. Its antigen is undetermined. Looked up from germline, CDR1 is MDHEN and CDR2 is SYDVKM. V was clipped by 2 bases and J by 6 bases, with 13 bases between them. The CDR3 loop spans 14 amino acids. The receptor comes from a human donor in good health. The chain has TRBV28 and TRBJ1-1, with no clear D. Sequencing input: PBMCs. The CDR3 loop is CASSLVGVLSEAFF. CDR3 nucleotides: TGTGCCAGCAGTTTAGTCGGGGTTTTATCTGAAGCTTTCTTT.